This TCR beta chain appears in the sequencing data of a study of spatial heterogeneity in lung cancer. The wider study: Detected sequences consistently included more beta-chain ones than alpha-chain ones.

In its sample, this clonotype was seen many times. Time point in this sample: sample taken at primary tumor resection. A single record per CDR3 protein comes from TCRdb applying MiXCR to the 5' RACE reads. The top ten clones hold roughly 11% of a sample with 45,000 to 55,000 distinct CDR3 sequences, roughly 5.2% of them seen once. In germline, CDR1 is MNHEY, CDR2 SVGAGI. Unmatched junction bases numbered 6, after V lost 5 bases and J lost 0 bases. CDR3 size: 16 residues. The sample was PBMCs, taken at surgery. The chain employs TRBV6-5 and TRBJ1-5; 8 positions agree with TRBD1. This sequence originates from a male donor with early-stage non-small cell lung cancer. The CDR3 DNA is TGTGCCAGCAGTCCCCGGACAGGGATTAGCAATCAGCCCCAGCATTTT. Encoded protein: CASSPRTGISNQPQHF.